Listed below are T cell receptor beta chains from one sample, sequenced in a study of identical twins. Via MiXCR, TCRdb re-called the 5' RACE reads, giving one row per CDR3 protein. The data contain about 490,000 distinct CDR3 sequences, nearly 15% of them seen just once; the ten biggest clones take up roughly 0.4%. The data were also submitted as part of a second study, on yellow fever vaccine responses in identical twins.

The sequencing input was CD4+ T cells sorted from blood. These receptors were obtained from a woman aged 18-29 years in good health. Both conserved end residues are part of each CDR3. Each record gives: J gene, D gene, V gene, CDR3 protein. A D gene is named only where the DNA matches it firmly.

TRBJ2-3	TRBD2	TRBV12-3/TRBV12-4	CASSLTSGTSGSTDTQYF
TRBJ2-5	NA	TRBV12-3/TRBV12-4	CASSRGGGETQYF
TRBJ1-5	TRBD1	TRBV3-1	CASSQDTGAQPQHF
TRBJ2-1	NA	TRBV3-1	CASSQQSGVYNEQFF
TRBJ2-7	TRBD1	TRBV27	CASSRGTGRYEQYF
TRBJ1-2	TRBD1	TRBV29-1	CSVETFGTVPYGYTF
TRBJ2-7	NA	TRBV12-3/TRBV12-4	CASSLGPPPQGEQYF
TRBJ2-1	NA	TRBV4-2	CASSPLKGTSTSYNEQFF
TRBJ2-1	NA	TRBV4-1	CASSQARLSSYNEQFF
TRBJ2-3	NA	TRBV29-1	CSVQGYTDTQYF
TRBJ2-7	NA	TRBV5-1	CASSSELAHYEQYF
TRBJ2-5	NA	TRBV5-1	CASSTGVRQETQYF
TRBJ2-5	NA	TRBV29-1	CSVEDHWTEEETQYF
TRBJ2-1	TRBD2	TRBV7-3	CASSSVAGAGYNEQFF
TRBJ2-3	TRBD2	TRBV20-1	CSAPNSGSRTDTQYF
TRBJ2-3	NA	TRBV5-1	CASSSLGGPQVDTQYF
TRBJ2-1	NA	TRBV6-1	CASIPDLNNEQFF
TRBJ2-7	TRBD2	TRBV4-1	CASSQVLAVPYEQYF
TRBJ2-3	NA	TRBV2	CASSLGGVNTDTQYF
TRBJ2-1	TRBD2	TRBV5-1	CASSSTSGSGYNEQFF
TRBJ1-1	NA	TRBV12-3/TRBV12-4	CASTQGLNTEAFF
TRBJ1-1	NA	TRBV3-1	CASSQSTEAFF
TRBJ2-5	NA	TRBV4-2	CTSSRRLGQETQYF
TRBJ2-3	TRBD2	TRBV7-8	CASSPGGYTDTQYF
TRBJ1-5	NA	TRBV20-1	CSASIDSNQPQHF
TRBJ2-1	TRBD1	TRBV2	CASNGQGSYNEQFF
TRBJ2-1	NA	TRBV12-3/TRBV12-4	CASSFESGLKAFRAYNEQFF
TRBJ2-5	TRBD2	TRBV3-1	CASSQGSGLAVAKETQYF
TRBJ2-5	NA	TRBV29-1	CSVESALRETQYF
TRBJ2-7	TRBD1	TRBV24-1	CATSGSTGSLVDEQYF
TRBJ2-3	NA	TRBV15	CATSRDIQGDTQYF
TRBJ1-3	NA	TRBV4-2	CASSQDLTGLSGNTIYF
TRBJ1-6	NA	TRBV6-5	CASSYTRGSPLHF
TRBJ2-5	NA	TRBV12-3/TRBV12-4	CASSLIHRVPETQYF
TRBJ2-4	TRBD2	TRBV6-5	CASSFSASGGIQYF
TRBJ2-1	NA	TRBV4-1	CASSQDHRVTYNEQFF
TRBJ2-2	NA	TRBV20-1	CSARDGLARAGELFF
TRBJ2-1	NA	TRBV9	CASSTYLSGDYNEQFF
TRBJ2-5	NA	TRBV12-3/TRBV12-4	CASSSSSGGETQYF
TRBJ2-2	NA	TRBV5-5	CASSLGQGITGELFF
TRBJ2-5	NA	TRBV6-5	CASSYSPRDFYDFETQYF
TRBJ1-1	NA	TRBV5-1	CASSLSGQWNTEAFF
TRBJ2-1	TRBD2	TRBV4-2	CASSQDRGGLRYNEQFF
TRBJ2-2	TRBD2	TRBV6-1	CASSVSSGSTGGELFF
TRBJ2-1	NA	TRBV24-1	CATSLGTERYNEQFF
TRBJ2-1	TRBD2	TRBV13	CASTQGLAGAPRFNEQFF